This TCR beta chain emerged from a study of cytomegalovirus exposure and HLA in healthy donors. Study outcomes and limitations: On later analysis, the bulk of CMV-associated TCR beta chains appeared to be HLA-restricted.

The PCR made use of 60 Vbeta and 13 Jbeta primers. Using immunoSEQ multiplex PCR, the repertoire was profiled, and TCRdb retains in-frame clones only, with some absent. The sample records about 140,000 clones, roughly four fifths being singletons. For this clone: Its antigen is not known.

This CDR3 is 13 amino acids long. V lost 5 bases and J lost 5, with 12 bases in between. Germline V gene sequence: CDR1 MNHEY, CDR2 SMNVEV (reference sequence). The chain has TRBV27 and TRBJ2-5; D gene uncertain. The sequenced sample was PBMCs. The clonotype comes from a young man in good health and CMV-seronegative. The CDR3, as DNA: TGTGCCAGCAGTCCCCCGGCGCGGGAGACCCAGTACTTC. It specifies CASSPPARETQYF.